These 26 T cell receptor beta chains came from one sample sequenced in a study of T-cell reconstitution after alpha-beta-depleted transplantation in children. The TCRbeta library incorporated unique molecular identifiers. TCRdb analysed the PCR reads with MiXCR anew, one entry per CDR3 protein. The sample has around 370,000 distinct CDR3 sequences; 15% to 20% are singletons. The source was PBMCs, mostly from graft donor cells, collected 360 days after TCRalphabeta/CD19-depleted stem cell transplant. The receptor set was obtained from a male patient between 2 and 9 years old who had a stem cell transplant for acute lymphoblastic leukemia, so the T cells may come from the graft donor.

This clonotype was seen a handful of times. The chain recombines TRBV7-6 with TRBJ1-3; no clear D. The V end lost 4 bases, the J end lost 2 bases, and 12 bases lay between the germline ends. The CDR3 consists of 15 residues. Germline lookup yields CDR1 SGHVS and CDR2 FNYEAQ. CDR3 nucleotides: TGTGCCAGCAGCTCCAGCGAGTTGGCTGGAAACACCATATATTTT. As protein: CASSSSELAGNTIYF. Full variable domain (outside the CDR3, taken from reference TRBV7-6 and TRBJ1-3): GAGVSQSPRYKVTKRGQDVALRCDPISGHVSLYWYRQALGQGPEFLTYFNYEAQQDKSGLPNDRFSAERPEGSISTLTIQRTEQRDSAMYRCASSSSELAGNTIYFGEGSWLTVV.

This chain's CDR3 is CASTPIETTYNEQFF. For the CDR3, the DNA is TGTGCCAGCACCCCTATAGAGACCACTTACAATGAGCAGTTCTTC. V and J are TRBV12-3 or TRBV12-4 and TRBJ2-1; no clear D gene. Trimming removed 7 bases at V and 4 bases at J, with 17 bases between. This CDR3 contains 15 residues.

The chain links TRBV25-1 to TRBJ2-1; no reliable D call. The germline V gene encodes CDR1 MGHDK and CDR2 SYGVNS. The V and J ends lost 1 base and 5 bases respectively, with 3 bases between them. CDR3 length: 12 residues. CDR3 sequence: CASSEFDNEQFF. The CDR3 region has the DNA TGTGCCAGCAGTGAATTCGACAATGAGCAGTTCTTC.

This clonotype was observed a handful of times. The chain joins TRBV6-5 to TRBJ2-2; either TRBD1 or TRBD2 may fit D (6 bases each). The CDR3 is 16 residues long. V was cut by 4 bases and J by 3 bases, with 15 bases left in between. From germline, CDR1 is MNHEY and CDR2 SVGAGI. The CDR3 protein is CASSSPTGRYTGELFF. The CDR3 nucleotides are TGTGCCAGCAGTTCCCCTACAGGGAGGTACACCGGGGAGCTGTTTTTT.

This sequence joins TRBV4-3 and TRBJ2-1; D unclear. Germline CDR1 and CDR2: LGHNA and YSLEER. The V and J ends lost 0 bases and 4 bases respectively, with 13 bases between them. The CDR3 contains 16 residues. The CDR3 region has the DNA TGCGCCAGCAGCCAAGAGCCCTTTTCAGGATACAATGAGCAGTTCTTC. It translates to CASSQEPFSGYNEQFF.

The chain joins TRBV5-6 to TRBJ2-3, with D perhaps matching TRBD2 (5 bases). The V and J ends lost 0 bases and 4 bases respectively, with 12 bases between them. CDR3 size: 15 residues. Per germline, CDR1 SGHDT and CDR2 YYEEEE. The CDR3 nucleotides read TGTGCCAGCAGCTTGGGAGGTCTAGCCTCAGATACGCAGTATTTT. It translates to CASSLGGLASDTQYF.

This clonotype was observed at least ten times. The chain recombines TRBV6-1 with TRBJ2-3, with 9 bases fitting TRBD2. Germline-derived CDR1 and CDR2 are MNHNS and SASEGT. After removal of 6 bases from V and 5 bases from J, the junction contained 18 bases not matched to a gene. The CDR3 is made up of 18 amino acids. As DNA, the CDR3 is TGTGCCAGCAGATCCCAGGAATATGGCGGGAGGGGAAGAGATACGCAGTATTTT. Its translation: CASRSQEYGGRGRDTQYF.

V usage is TRBV7-2 and J usage is TRBJ2-1; 7 bases map to TRBD2. Trimming at V came to 0 bases and at J to 8 bases, leaving 4 bases not matched to a gene. CDR3 length: 14 amino acids. Germline values: CDR1 SGHTA, CDR2 FQGNSA. The DNA of the CDR3 is TGTGCCAGCAGCTTAGCGGGAGGGCCCTATGAGCAGTTCTTC. It translates to CASSLAGGPYEQFF.

This rearrangement joins TRBV6-5 to TRBJ2-1; D may correspond to TRBD1 or TRBD2 (5 bases each). The V gene lost 2 bases and the J gene lost 16 bases, with 24 bases spanning the gap. The CDR3 is 15 amino acids. The germline V gene encodes CDR1 MNHEY and CDR2 SVGAGI. The CDR3 region has the DNA TGTGCCAGCAGTTACGGCCCTGACCGGGGTCAGGGAAAATTCTTC. It codes for CASSYGPDRGQGKFF.

This clonotype was counted between two and nine times. V gene TRBV7-2 combines with J gene TRBJ2-1; D may be TRBD2 (5 bases). Germline lookup yields CDR1 SGHTA and CDR2 FQGNSA. V was cut by 7 bases and J by 3 bases, with 13 bases left in between. The CDR3 is 14 residues long. The CDR3 is CASTPRAGYNEQFF. CDR3 nucleotides: TGTGCCAGCACGCCCCGGGCGGGCTACAATGAGCAGTTCTTC.

This clonotype was picked up a small number of times. V and J are TRBV6-1 and TRBJ2-1; D gene uncertain. With 8 bases removed from V and 4 bases from J, the gap between germline ends came to 12 bases. The CDR3 runs 13 residues. Germline CDR1 reads MNHNS; CDR2 reads SASEGT. The CDR3 DNA reads TGTGCCAGCTTCCCGGACGGATACAATGAGCAGTTCTTC. Translating it yields CASFPDGYNEQFF.

This clonotype came up a few times. The rearrangement links TRBV6-2 or TRBV6-3 to TRBJ2-3; 11 bases are shared with TRBD2. The CDR3 has 17 amino acids. Germline values: CDR1 MNHEY, CDR2 SVGEGT. V dropped 2 bases and J dropped 0; count of bases not matched to a gene: 4. CDR3 DNA sequence: TGTGCCAGCAGTTACCTCGGGACTAGCGGTAGCACAGATACGCAGTATTTT. Translation: CASSYLGTSGSTDTQYF.

This clonotype came up a few times. V and J are TRBV9 and TRBJ1-5; D is ambiguous. CDR3 length: 14 residues. Germline CDR1 reads SGDLS; CDR2 reads YYNGEE. V was shortened by 3 bases and J by 4 bases, with 11 bases between the two germline ends. CDR3 coding DNA: TGTGCCAGCAGCGCAACCCCGTCTAATCAGCCCCAGCATTTT. Translated: CASSATPSNQPQHF.

This clonotype was counted ten times or more. The chain joins TRBV5-1 to TRBJ2-1, with 8 bases identical to TRBD2. The CDR3 sequence is 16 residues long. With 0 bases clipped from V and 3 bases from J, the junction kept 5 bases outside the gene matches. Looked up from germline, CDR1 is SGHRS and CDR2 is YFSETQ. In nucleotides, the CDR3 is TGCGCCAGCAGCTTGGCAGGACTAGCCGGCTACAATGAGCAGTTCTTC. As protein: CASSLAGLAGYNEQFF.

This clonotype was detected a few times. The rearrangement uses TRBV7-9 and TRBJ1-5; no definite D call. Trimming shortened V by 4 bases and J by 7 bases, and 14 bases separated the two germline ends. Germline CDR1 SEHNR, CDR2 FQNEAQ (reference sequence). This CDR3 is 14 amino acids long. CDR3 DNA sequence: TGTGCCAGCAGCTCTGACACCGAGGGACAGCCCCAGCATTTT. This translates into CASSSDTEGQPQHF.

This clonotype has more than one count but fewer than ten. With a much larger clone just one base away, this may be a read error. The rearrangement links TRBV2 to TRBJ1-6; D ambiguous. The CDR3 runs to 14 residues. The V and J ends lost 6 bases and 11 bases respectively, with 17 bases between them. Per the germline V gene, CDR1 is SNHLY and CDR2 is FYNNEI. The CDR3 is CASSALLSSPPLHF. The CDR3 DNA sequence: TGTGCCAGCAGCGCACTACTAAGTAGTCCACCCCTCCACTTT.

The chain combines TRBV12-3 or TRBV12-4 with TRBJ1-5, with 9 bases aligning to TRBD1. With 4 bases clipped from V and 3 bases from J, the junction kept 7 bases outside the gene matches. CDR3 length equals 16 residues. The CDR3 here is CASSSLDRGVNQPQHF. As DNA, the CDR3 is TGTGCCAGCAGTTCACTGGACAGGGGTGTCAATCAGCCCCAGCATTTT.

This rearrangement joins TRBV25-1 to TRBJ1-1, with D tentatively TRBD1 (6 bases). The CDR3 length is 12 residues. Trimming removed 2 bases at V and 10 bases at J, with 11 bases between. Germline CDR1 is MGHDK and CDR2 is SYGVNS. This CDR3 is CASSEVGGGAFF. The CDR3 DNA reads TGTGCCAGCAGTGAAGTAGGGGGGGGAGCTTTCTTT.

This clonotype occurred a few times. The rearrangement uses TRBV4-3 and TRBJ2-7; 8 nucleotides line up with TRBD2. J lost 4 bases, V lost 0 bases, and 5 bases had no gene match. CDR3 size: 15 residues. CDR1 and CDR2 (germline): LGHNA, YSLEER. CDR3 sequence (DNA): TGCGCCAGCAGCCAAGAGAGCGGGAGAGTGTACGAGCAGTACTTC. It yields the protein CASSQESGRVYEQYF.

The V gene is TRBV28, the J gene TRBJ2-7, with TRBD2 identical over 7 bases. The ends lost 3 bases at V and 3 bases at J; junction bases unmatched: 11. Germline V gives CDR1 MDHEN, CDR2 SYDVKM. The CDR3 is 16 amino acids. The CDR3, as DNA: TGTGCCAGCAGTTTCGGGGCTAGCGGACCCTTCTACGAGCAGTACTTC. It translates to CASSFGASGPFYEQYF.

A few counts support this clonotype. V usage is TRBV28 and J usage is TRBJ2-5; 7 nucleotides agree with TRBD2. Trimming removed 8 bases from V and 5 bases from J; junction bases left unmatched: 14. CDR1 MDHEN and CDR2 SYDVKM come from the germline V gene. This CDR3 region has 15 residues. CDR3 nucleotides: TGTGCCAGCGGTCGGAAGGGACTACTCTCGGAGACCCAGTACTTC. Translated, it gives CASGRKGLLSETQYF.

The V gene is TRBV7-9, the J gene TRBJ2-5; TRBD1 might be the D (5 bases). The CDR3 runs 16 residues. Trimming cost V 4 bases and J 5 bases, with 20 bases left between them. Germline V gives CDR1 SEHNR, CDR2 FQNEAQ (reference sequence). Here the CDR3 DNA reads TGTGCCAGCAGCTCTAATTTTGGACACCCCGGGGAGACCCAGTACTTC. It is translated as CASSSNFGHPGETQYF.

V gene TRBV7-9 combines with J gene TRBJ2-1; the D gene is possibly TRBD2 (6 bases). The V and J ends lost 7 bases and 16 bases respectively, with 17 bases between them. The CDR3 spans 11 residues. From germline, CDR1 is SEHNR and CDR2 FQNEAQ (reference sequence). The DNA for the CDR3 is TGTGCCAGCATCCCAGCGGGTATGGTCTTCTTC. Translation gives CASIPAGMVFF.

This chain uses TRBV7-2 with TRBJ2-1; TRBD2 matches 11 bases. Germline V gene sequence: CDR1 SGHTA, CDR2 FQGNSA. CDR3 length: 17 residues. J lost 7 bases, V lost 5 bases, and 13 bases had no gene match. The CDR3 nucleotides are TGTGCCAGCAGCCTACCGACCTTAGCGGGAGGGTCAAATGAGCAGTTCTTC. This sequence encodes CASSLPTLAGGSNEQFF.

This chain connects TRBV28 to TRBJ2-1; maybe TRBD1 (5 bases). V was shortened by 4 bases and J by 0 bases, with 19 bases between the two germline ends. The CDR3 contains 18 residues. Germline V gene sequence: CDR1 MDHEN, CDR2 SYDVKM. Written as DNA, the CDR3 is TGTGCCAGCAGTTCCATCCCCTGGGGCCTTAGCTCCTACAATGAGCAGTTCTTC. This encodes CASSSIPWGLSSYNEQFF.

V is TRBV5-1 and J is TRBJ2-3; 15 positions agree with TRBD2. Trimming at V came to 4 bases and at J to 3 bases, leaving 12 bases not matched to a gene. The CDR3 runs 19 residues. Germline V gives CDR1 SGHRS, CDR2 YFSETQ. The CDR3 coding sequence is TGCGCCAGCAGCAGGCCCCGGACTAGCGGGAGGGCCCTGACAGATACGCAGTATTTT. It codes for CASSRPRTSGRALTDTQYF. The variable domain in full, completed from reference TRBV5-1 and TRBJ2-3, reads KAGVTQTPRYLIKTRGQQVTLSCSPISGHRSVSWYQQTPGQGLQFLFEYFSETQRNKGNFPGRFSGRQFSNSRSEMNVSTLELGDSALYLCASSRPRTSGRALTDTQYFGPGTRLTVL.